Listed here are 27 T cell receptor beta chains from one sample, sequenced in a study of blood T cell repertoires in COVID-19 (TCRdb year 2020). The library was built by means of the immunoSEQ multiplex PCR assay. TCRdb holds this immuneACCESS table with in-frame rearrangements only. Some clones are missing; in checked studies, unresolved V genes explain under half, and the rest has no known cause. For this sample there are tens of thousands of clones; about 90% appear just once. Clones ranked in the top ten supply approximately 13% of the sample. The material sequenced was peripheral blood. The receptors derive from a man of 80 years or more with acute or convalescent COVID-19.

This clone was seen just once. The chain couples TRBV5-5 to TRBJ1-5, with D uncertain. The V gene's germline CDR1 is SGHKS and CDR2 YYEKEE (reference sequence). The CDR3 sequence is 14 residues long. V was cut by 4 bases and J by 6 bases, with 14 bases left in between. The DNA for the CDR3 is TGTGCCAGCAGCCCCCCGGACTTATCTCAGCCCCAGCATTTT. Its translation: CASSPPDLSQPQHF.

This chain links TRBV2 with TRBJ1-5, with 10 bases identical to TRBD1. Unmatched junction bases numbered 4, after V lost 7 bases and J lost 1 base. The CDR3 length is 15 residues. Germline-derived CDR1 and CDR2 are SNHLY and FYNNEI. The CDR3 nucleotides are TGTGCCAGCACTCGGACAGGGGGGAGCAATCAGCCCCAGCATTTT. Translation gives CASTRTGGSNQPQHF.

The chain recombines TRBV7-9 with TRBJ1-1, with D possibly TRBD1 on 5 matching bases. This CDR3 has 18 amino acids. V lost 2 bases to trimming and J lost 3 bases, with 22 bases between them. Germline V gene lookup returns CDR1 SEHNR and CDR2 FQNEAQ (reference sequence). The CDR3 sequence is CASSLTLGGVFRDTEAFF. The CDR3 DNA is TGTGCCAGCAGCTTAACACTCGGGGGGGTCTTCAGGGACACTGAAGCTTTCTTT.

For the CDR3, the DNA is TGTGCCAGCAGCCCTCCGAGGGCTAGCGGTTCCTACGAGCAGTACTTC. Residues: CASSPPRASGSYEQYF. The chain has TRBV3-1 (or the pseudogene TRBV3-2) and TRBJ2-7; TRBD2 aligns across 7 bases. Germline CDR1 is LGHDT and CDR2 is YNNKEL (reference sequence). This CDR3 is 16 amino acids long. V lost 4 bases to trimming and J lost 1 base; unmatched junction nucleotides: 10.

The CDR3 is CASSSKRGVQDTQYF. The CDR3 bases are TGTGCCAGCAGCTCAAAACGGGGGGTCCAGGATACGCAGTATTTT. The chain recombines TRBV7-2 with TRBJ2-3; TRBD2 aligns across 7 bases. The germline gives CDR1 SGHTA, CDR2 FQGNSA. V lost 4 bases, J lost 6 bases, and 10 bases stayed unmatched. The length of the CDR3 is 15 residues.

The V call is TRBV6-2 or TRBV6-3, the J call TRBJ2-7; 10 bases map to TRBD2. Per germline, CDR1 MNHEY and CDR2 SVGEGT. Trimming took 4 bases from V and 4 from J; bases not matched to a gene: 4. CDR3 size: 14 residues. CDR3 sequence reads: CASSFSGGWYEQYF. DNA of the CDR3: TGTGCCAGCAGTTTTAGCGGGGGGTGGTACGAGCAGTACTTC.

CDR3 DNA sequence: TGTGCCAGTATGGGGGGGACAGGGTTTAGCAATCAGCCCCAGCATTTT. Its protein is CASMGGTGFSNQPQHF. This chain uses TRBV19 with TRBJ1-5; TRBD1 aligns across 9 bases. Trimming at V came to 7 bases and at J to 0 bases, leaving 7 bases not matched to a gene. The length of the CDR3 is 16 residues. Germline CDR1 LNHDA, CDR2 SQIVND (reference sequence).

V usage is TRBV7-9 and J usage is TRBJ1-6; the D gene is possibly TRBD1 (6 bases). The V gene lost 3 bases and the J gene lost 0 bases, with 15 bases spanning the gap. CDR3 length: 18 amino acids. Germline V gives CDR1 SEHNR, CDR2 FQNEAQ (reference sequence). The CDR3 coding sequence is TGTGCCAGCAGCTTCAAGGGGGGGGCCAGCTCCTATAATTCACCCCTCCACTTT. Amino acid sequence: CASSFKGGASSYNSPLHF.

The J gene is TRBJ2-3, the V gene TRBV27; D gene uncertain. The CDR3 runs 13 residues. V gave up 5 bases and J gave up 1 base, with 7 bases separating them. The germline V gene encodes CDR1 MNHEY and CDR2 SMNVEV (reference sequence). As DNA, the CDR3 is TGTGCCAGCAGTAATCAGGGCACAGATACGCAGTATTTT. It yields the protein CASSNQGTDTQYF.

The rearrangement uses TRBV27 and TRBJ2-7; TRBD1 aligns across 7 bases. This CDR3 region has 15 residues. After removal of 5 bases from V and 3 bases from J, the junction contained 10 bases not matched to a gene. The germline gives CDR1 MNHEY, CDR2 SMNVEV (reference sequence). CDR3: CASSPAGTANYEQYF. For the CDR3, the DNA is TGTGCCAGCAGTCCAGCCGGGACAGCTAACTACGAGCAGTACTTC.

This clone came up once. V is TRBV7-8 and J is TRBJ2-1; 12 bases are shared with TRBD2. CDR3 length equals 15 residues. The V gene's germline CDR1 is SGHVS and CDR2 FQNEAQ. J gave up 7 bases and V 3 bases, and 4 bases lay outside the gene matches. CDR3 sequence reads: CASSLTSGGVNEQFF. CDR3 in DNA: TGTGCCAGCAGCTTGACTAGCGGGGGTGTTAATGAGCAGTTCTTC.

As DNA, the CDR3 is TGTGCCACCAGGGGACAGGGTAACTATGGCTACACCTTC. Residues: CATRGQGNYGYTF. V is TRBV24-1 and J is TRBJ1-2, with 9 bases identical to TRBD1. Germline trimming cut 7 bases from V and 1 base from J; bases unmatched to any gene: 0. The CDR3 has 13 residues. Per germline, CDR1 KGHDR and CDR2 SFDVKD.

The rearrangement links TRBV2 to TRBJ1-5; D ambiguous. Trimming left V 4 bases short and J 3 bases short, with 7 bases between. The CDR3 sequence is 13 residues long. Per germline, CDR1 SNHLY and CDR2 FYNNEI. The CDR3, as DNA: TGTGCCAGCAGTGTAGAGAACAATCAGCCCCAGCATTTT. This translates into CASSVENNQPQHF. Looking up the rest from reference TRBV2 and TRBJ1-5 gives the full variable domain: EPEVTQTPSHQVTQMGQEVILRCVPISNHLYFYWYRQILGQKVEFLVSFYNNEISEKSEIFDDQFSVERPDGSNFTLKIRSTKLEDSAMYFCASSVENNQPQHFGDGTRLSIL.

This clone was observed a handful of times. CDR3 loop: CASSLEPTSYGYTF. The CDR3, as DNA: TGTGCCAGCAGCTTGGAACCGACTAGCTATGGCTACACCTTC. J is TRBJ1-2 and V is TRBV5-6; D is undetermined. Per the germline V gene, CDR1 is SGHDT and CDR2 is YYEEEE. V was shortened by 0 bases and J by 4 bases, with 10 bases between the two germline ends. The CDR3 runs to 14 residues.

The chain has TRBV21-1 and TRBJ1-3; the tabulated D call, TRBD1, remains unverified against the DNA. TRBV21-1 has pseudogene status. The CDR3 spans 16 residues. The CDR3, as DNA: TGTGCCAGCAGCAAAATCCGGACAGGGTTCGGAAACACCATATATTTT. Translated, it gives CASSKIRTGFGNTIYF.

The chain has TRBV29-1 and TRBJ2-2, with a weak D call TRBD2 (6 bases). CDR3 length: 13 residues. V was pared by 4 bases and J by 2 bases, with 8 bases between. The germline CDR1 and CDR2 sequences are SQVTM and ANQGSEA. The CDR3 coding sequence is TGCAGCGTTGGGAGGGGTAACACCGGGGAGCTGTTTTTT. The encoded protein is CSVGRGNTGELFF.

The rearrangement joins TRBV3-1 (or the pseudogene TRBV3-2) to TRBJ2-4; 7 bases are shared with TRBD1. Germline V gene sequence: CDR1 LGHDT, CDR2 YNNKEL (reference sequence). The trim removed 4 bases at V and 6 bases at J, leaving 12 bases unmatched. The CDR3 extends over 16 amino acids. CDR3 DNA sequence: TGTGCCAGCAGCCGACGCGGCGGACAGGAAGCAAACATTCAGTACTTC. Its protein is CASSRRGGQEANIQYF.

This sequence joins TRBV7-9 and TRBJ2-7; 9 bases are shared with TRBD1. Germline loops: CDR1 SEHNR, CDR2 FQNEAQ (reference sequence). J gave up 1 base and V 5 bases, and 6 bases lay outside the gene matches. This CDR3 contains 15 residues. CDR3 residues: CASSRGQGSSYEQYF. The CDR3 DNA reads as TGTGCCAGCAGCCGTGGACAGGGGTCTTCCTACGAGCAGTACTTC.

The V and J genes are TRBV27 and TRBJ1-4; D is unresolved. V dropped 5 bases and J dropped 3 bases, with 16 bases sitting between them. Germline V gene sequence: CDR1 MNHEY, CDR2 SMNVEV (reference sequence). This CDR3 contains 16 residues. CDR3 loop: CASSPLWSTANEKLFF. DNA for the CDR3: TGTGCCAGCAGTCCCCTGTGGAGCACGGCTAATGAAAAACTGTTTTTT.

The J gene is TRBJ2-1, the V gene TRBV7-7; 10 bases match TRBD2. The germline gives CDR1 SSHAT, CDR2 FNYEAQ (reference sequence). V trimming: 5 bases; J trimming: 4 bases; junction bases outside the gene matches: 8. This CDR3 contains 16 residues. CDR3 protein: CASSARLAGAYNEQFF. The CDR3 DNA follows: TGTGCCAGCAGCGCCAGACTAGCGGGCGCTTACAATGAGCAGTTCTTC.

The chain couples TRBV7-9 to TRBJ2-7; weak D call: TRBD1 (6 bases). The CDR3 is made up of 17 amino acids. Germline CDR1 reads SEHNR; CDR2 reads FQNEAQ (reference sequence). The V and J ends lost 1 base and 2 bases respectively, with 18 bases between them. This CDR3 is CASSLGLGTGYPYEQYF. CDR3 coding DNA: TGTGCCAGCAGCTTAGGTTTAGGTACAGGGTACCCCTACGAGCAGTACTTC.

In DNA, the CDR3 is TGCGCCAGCAGCCAACCACAGGAAACGTATGGCTACACCTTC. Translated: CASSQPQETYGYTF. The chain links TRBV4-1 to TRBJ1-2, with D maybe TRBD1 (5 bases). This CDR3 has 14 residues. V was clipped by 2 bases and J by 5 bases, with 12 bases between them. Germline CDR1 reads MGHRA; CDR2 reads YSYEKL.

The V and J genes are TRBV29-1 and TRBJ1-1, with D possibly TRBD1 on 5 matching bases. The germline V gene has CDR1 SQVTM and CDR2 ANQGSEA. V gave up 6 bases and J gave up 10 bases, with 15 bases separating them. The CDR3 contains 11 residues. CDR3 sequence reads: CSVGHSAAAFF. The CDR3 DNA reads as TGCAGCGTCGGACACAGCGCTGCAGCTTTCTTT. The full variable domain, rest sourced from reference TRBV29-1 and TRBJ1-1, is SAVISQKPSRDICQRGTSLTIQCQVDSQVTMMFWYRQQPGQSLTLIATANQGSEATYESGFVIDKFPISRPNLTFSTLTVSNMSPEDSSIYLCSVGHSAAAFFGQGTRLTVV.

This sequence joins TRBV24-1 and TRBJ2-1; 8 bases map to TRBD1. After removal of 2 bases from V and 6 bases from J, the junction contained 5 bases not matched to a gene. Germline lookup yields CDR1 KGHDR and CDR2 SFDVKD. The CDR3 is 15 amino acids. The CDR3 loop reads CATSDSGTGLNEQFF. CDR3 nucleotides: TGTGCCACCAGTGATTCCGGGACAGGCCTCAATGAGCAGTTCTTC.

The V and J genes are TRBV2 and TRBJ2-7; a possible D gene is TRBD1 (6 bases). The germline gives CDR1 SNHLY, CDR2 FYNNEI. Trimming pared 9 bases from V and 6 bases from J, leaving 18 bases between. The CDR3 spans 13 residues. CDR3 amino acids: CARGAAVPGEQYF. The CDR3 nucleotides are TGTGCCAGGGGGGCAGCGGTTCCCGGCGAGCAGTACTTC. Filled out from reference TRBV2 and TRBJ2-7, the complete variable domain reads EPEVTQTPSHQVTQMGQEVILRCVPISNHLYFYWYRQILGQKVEFLVSFYNNEISEKSEIFDDQFSVERPDGSNFTLKIRSTKLEDSAMYFCARGAAVPGEQYFGPGTRLTVT.

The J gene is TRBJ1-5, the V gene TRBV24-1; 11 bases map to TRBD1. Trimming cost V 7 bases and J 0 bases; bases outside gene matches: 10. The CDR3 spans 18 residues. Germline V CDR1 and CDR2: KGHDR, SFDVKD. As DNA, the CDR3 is TGTGCCACCAGCCCTGGACAGGGGGCACAAGGTAGCAATCAGCCCCAGCATTTT. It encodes CATSPGQGAQGSNQPQHF.

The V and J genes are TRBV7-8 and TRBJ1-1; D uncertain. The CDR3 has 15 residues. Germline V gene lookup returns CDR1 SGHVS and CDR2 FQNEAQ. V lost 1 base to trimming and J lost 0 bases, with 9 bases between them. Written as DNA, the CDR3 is TGTGCCAGCAGCTTAGGGGCAAGGCTGAACACTGAAGCTTTCTTT. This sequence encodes CASSLGARLNTEAFF. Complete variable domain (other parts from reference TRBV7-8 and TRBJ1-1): GAGVSQSPRYKVAKRGQDVALRCDPISGHVSLFWYQQALGQGPEFLTYFQNEAQLDKSGLPSDRFFAERPEGSVSTLKIQRTQQEDSAVYLCASSLGARLNTEAFFGQGTRLTVV.